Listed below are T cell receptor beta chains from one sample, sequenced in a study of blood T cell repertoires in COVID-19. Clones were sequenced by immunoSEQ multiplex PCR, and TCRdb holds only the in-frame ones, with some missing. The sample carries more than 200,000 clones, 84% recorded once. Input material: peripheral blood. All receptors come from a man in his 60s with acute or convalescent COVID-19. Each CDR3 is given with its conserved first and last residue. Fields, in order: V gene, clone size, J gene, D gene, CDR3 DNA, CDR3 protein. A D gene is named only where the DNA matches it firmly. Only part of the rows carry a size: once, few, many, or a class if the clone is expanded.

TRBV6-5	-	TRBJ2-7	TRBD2	TGTGCCAGCAGTTACTCGGGACTAGCGGCTGCCTACGAGCAGTACTTC	CASSYSGLAAAYEQYF
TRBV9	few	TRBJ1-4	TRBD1	TGTGCCAGCAGCGTAGACAGGGGTAATGAAAAACTGTTTTTT	CASSVDRGNEKLFF
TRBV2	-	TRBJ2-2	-	TGTGCCAGCAGTGCCGTCAGGGGTGCCGGGGAGCTGTTTTTT	CASSAVRGAGELFF
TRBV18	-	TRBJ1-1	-	TGTGCCAGCTCACCACCTTCGAACAGGAGATACACTGAAGCTTTCTTT	CASSPPSNRRYTEAFF
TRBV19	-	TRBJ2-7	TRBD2	TGTGCCAGTATCCCGGGACTAGCGGAGACTTACGAGCAGTACTTC	CASIPGLAETYEQYF
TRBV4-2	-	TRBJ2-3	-	TGTGCCAGCAGCCAAGGGGGCTGGAGTGGCACAGATACGCAGTATTTT	CASSQGGWSGTDTQYF
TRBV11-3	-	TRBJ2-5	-	TGTGCCAGCAGCTTAAACTTATTTCAGACCCAGTACTTC	CASSLNLFQTQYF
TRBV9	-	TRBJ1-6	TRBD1	TGTGCCAGCAGCGCGGGAAACAGGGGAAACAATTCACCCCTCCACTTT	CASSAGNRGNNSPLHF
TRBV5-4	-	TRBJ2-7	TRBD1	TGTGCCAGCAGCCTAAGGACAGGGAAGGCAGATATTGGGGTCTACGAGCAGTACTTC	CASSLRTGKADIGVYEQYF
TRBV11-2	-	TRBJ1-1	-	TGTGCCAGCAGCGCCAGCAGGGGTGGCACTGAAGCTTTCTTT	CASSASRGGTEAFF
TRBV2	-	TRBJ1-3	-	TGTGCCAGCAGGGAGCAGGGCTTCTCTGGAAACACCATATATTTT	CASREQGFSGNTIYF
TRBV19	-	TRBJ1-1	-	TGTGCCAGTAGTAACACACAGGGATCCACTGAAGCTTTCTTT	CASSNTQGSTEAFF
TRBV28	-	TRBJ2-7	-	TGTGCCAGCAGTCTCCCCGGGACAAACGACTACGAGCAGTACTTC	CASSLPGTNDYEQYF
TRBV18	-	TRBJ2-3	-	TGTGCCAGCTCACGGGCCCAAGATACGCAGTATTTT	CASSRAQDTQYF
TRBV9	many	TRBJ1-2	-	TGTGCCAGCACGACAGCGGGGCGATCTTATGGCTACACCTTC	CASTTAGRSYGYTF
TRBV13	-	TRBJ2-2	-	TGTGCCAGCAGCCAGGGCACCGGGGAGCTGTTTTTT	CASSQGTGELFF
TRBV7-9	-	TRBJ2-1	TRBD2	TGTGCCAGCAGCTACGGGACTAGCGGGGGCGAGCAGTTCTTC	CASSYGTSGGEQFF
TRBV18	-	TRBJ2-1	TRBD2	TGTGCCAGCTCACGCAACAGGGCCACTAGCGGGACTTACAATGAGCAGTTCTTC	CASSRNRATSGTYNEQFF
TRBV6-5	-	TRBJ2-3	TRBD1	TGTGCCAGCAGTTACGGGCAGGGGGCTTACGATACGCAGTATTTT	CASSYGQGAYDTQYF
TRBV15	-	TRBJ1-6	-	TGTGCCACCAGCAGAGAGAGGGGGGGGTCACCCCTCCACTTT	CATSRERGGSPLHF
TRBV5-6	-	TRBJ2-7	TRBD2	TGTGCCAGCAGCCAGGGACTAGTCGGCTACGAGCAGTACTTC	CASSQGLVGYEQYF
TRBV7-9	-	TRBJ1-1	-	TGTGCCAGCAGCTTAGGTGACTCGGTCACGACTGAAGCTTTCTTT	CASSLGDSVTTEAFF
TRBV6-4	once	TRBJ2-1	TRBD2	TGTGCCAGCAGTACCCTAGCGGGGGTATACAATGAGCAGTTCTTC	CASSTLAGVYNEQFF
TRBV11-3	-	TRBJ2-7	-	TGTGCCAGCAGCTTAGTTCGGGATAGCGAGCAGTACTTC	CASSLVRDSEQYF
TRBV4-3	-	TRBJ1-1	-	TGCGCCAGCAGCCAAATCGACAGGAACACTGAAGCTTTCTTT	CASSQIDRNTEAFF
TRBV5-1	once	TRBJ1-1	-	TGCGCCAGCAGTTACGGCGGATTGAACACTGAAGCTTTCTTT	CASSYGGLNTEAFF
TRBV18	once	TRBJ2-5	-	TGTGCCAGCTCACCAGATACTAGTCCCGCGACGACCCAGTACTTC	CASSPDTSPATTQYF
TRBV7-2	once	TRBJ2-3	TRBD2	TGTGCCAGCAGCCCCGGACTAGCGGGAGGGCGGTCAAATACGCAGTATTTT	CASSPGLAGGRSNTQYF